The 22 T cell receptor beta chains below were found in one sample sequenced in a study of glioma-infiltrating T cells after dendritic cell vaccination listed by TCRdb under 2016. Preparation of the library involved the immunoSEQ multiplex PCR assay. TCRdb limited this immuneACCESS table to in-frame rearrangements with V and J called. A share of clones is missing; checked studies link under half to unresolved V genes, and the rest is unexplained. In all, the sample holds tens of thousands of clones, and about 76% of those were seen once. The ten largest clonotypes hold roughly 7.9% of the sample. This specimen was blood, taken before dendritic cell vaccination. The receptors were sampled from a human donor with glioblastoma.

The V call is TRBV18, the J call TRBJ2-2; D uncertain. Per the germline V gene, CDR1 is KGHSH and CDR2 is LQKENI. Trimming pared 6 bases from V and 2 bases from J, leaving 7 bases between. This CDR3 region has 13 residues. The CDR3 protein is CASSPSNTGELFF. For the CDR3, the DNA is TGTGCCAGCTCCCCCAGTAACACCGGGGAGCTGTTTTTT.

The CDR3 DNA follows: TGTGCCAGCAGGGGGCCAGGTGAAAAACTGTTTTTT. Residues: CASRGPGEKLFF. V usage is TRBV2 and J usage is TRBJ1-4; the D gene is possibly TRBD1 (5 bases). V was cut by 6 bases and J by 7 bases, with 9 bases left in between. The CDR3 loop spans 12 amino acids. The germline CDR1 and CDR2 sequences are SNHLY and FYNNEI.

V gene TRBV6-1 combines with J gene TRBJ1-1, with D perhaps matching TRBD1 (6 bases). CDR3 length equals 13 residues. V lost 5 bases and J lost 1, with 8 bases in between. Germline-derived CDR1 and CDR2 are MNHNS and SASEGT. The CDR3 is CASSLTGNTEAFF. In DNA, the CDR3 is TGTGCCAGCAGTTTGACAGGGAACACTGAAGCTTTCTTT.

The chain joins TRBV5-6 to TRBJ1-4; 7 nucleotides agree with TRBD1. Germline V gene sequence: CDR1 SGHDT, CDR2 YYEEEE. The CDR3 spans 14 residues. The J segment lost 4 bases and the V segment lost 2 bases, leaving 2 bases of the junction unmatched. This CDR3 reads CASSFRGVNEKLFF. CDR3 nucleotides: TGTGCCAGCAGCTTCAGGGGGGTTAATGAAAAACTGTTTTTT.

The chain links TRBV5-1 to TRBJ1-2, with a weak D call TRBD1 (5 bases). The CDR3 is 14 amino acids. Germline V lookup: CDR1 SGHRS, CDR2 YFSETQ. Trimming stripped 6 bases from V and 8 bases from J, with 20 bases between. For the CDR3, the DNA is TGCGCCAGCAAAATCGACAGCACCGAGACCGGCTACACCTTC. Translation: CASKIDSTETGYTF.

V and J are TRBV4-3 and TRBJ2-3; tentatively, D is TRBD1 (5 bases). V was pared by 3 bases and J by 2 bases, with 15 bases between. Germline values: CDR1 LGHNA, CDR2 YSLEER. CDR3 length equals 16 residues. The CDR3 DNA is TGCGCCAGCAGCCAGGCCCTAGGGGCAGCCACAGATACGCAGTATTTT. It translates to CASSQALGAATDTQYF.

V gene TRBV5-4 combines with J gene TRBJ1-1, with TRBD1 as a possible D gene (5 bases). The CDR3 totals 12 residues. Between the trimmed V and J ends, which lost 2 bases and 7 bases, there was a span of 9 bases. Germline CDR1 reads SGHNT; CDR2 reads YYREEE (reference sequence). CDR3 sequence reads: CASSLTGGEAFF. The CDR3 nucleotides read TGTGCCAGCAGCTTAACGGGGGGTGAAGCTTTCTTT.

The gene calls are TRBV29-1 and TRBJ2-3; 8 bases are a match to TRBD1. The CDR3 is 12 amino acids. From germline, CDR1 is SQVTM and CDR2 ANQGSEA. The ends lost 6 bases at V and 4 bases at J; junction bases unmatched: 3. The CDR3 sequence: CSVVQGADTQYF. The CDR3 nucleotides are TGCAGCGTCGTACAGGGGGCAGATACGCAGTATTTT.

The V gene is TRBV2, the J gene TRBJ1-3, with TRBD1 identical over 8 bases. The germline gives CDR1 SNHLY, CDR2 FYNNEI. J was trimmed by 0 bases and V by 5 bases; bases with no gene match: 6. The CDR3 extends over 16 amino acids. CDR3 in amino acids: CASSPDRAYSGNTIYF. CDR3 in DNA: TGTGCCAGCAGTCCGGACAGGGCCTACTCTGGAAACACCATATATTTT.

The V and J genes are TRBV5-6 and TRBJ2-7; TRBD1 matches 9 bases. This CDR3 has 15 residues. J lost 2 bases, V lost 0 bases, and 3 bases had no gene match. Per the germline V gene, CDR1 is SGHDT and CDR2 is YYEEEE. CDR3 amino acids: CASSLVDRGPYEQYF. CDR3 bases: TGTGCCAGCAGCTTGGTGGACAGGGGCCCCTACGAGCAGTACTTC.

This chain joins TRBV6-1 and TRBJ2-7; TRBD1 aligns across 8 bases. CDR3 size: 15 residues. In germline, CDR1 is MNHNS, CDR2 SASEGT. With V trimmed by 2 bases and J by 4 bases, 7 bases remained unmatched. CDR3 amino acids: CASSESGTGPYEQYF. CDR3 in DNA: TGTGCCAGCAGTGAATCTGGGACAGGACCGTACGAGCAGTACTTC.

The CDR3 DNA reads TGTGCCAGCATACCCTTCGGGGGAGAAACAGAGACCCAGTACTTC. Protein product: CASIPFGGETETQYF. The chain recombines TRBV7-9 with TRBJ2-5; D perhaps matches TRBD2 (6 bases). This CDR3 contains 15 residues. The germline V and J ends were trimmed by 7 bases and 4 bases, with 19 bases remaining between them. The germline V gene encodes CDR1 SEHNR and CDR2 FQNEAQ (reference sequence). Full variable domain (missing parts from reference TRBV7-9 and TRBJ2-5): DTGVSQNPRHKITKRGQNVTFRCDPISEHNRLYWYRQTLGQGPEFLTYFQNEAQLEKSRLLSDRFSAERPKGSFSTLEIQRTEQGDSAMYLCASIPFGGETETQYFGPGTRLLVL.

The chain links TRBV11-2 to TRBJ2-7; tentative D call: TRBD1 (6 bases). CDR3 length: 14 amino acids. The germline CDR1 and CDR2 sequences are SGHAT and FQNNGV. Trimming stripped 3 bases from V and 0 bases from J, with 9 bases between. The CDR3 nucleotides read TGTGCCAGCAGCTTGTCGGACAGCTCCTACGAGCAGTACTTC. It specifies CASSLSDSSYEQYF.

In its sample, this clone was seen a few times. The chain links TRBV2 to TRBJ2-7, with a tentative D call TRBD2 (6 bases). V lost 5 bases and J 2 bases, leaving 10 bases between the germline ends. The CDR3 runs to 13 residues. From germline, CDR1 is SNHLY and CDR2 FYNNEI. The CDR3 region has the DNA TGTGCCAGCAGTCCCACGGGGGCCTACGAGCAGTACTTC. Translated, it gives CASSPTGAYEQYF.

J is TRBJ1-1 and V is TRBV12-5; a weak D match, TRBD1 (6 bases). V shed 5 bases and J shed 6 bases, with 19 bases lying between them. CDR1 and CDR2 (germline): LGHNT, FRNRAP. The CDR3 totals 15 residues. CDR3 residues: CASGAANAGGAEAFF. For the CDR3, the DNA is TGTGCTAGTGGTGCCGCGAACGCTGGGGGCGCTGAAGCTTTCTTT.

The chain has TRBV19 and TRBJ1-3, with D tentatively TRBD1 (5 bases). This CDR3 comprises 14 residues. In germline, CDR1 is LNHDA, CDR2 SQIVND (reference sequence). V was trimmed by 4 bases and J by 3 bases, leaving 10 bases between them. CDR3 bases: TGTGCCAGTAGTAACTGCGGGGGTGGAAACACCATATATTTT. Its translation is CASSNCGGGNTIYF.

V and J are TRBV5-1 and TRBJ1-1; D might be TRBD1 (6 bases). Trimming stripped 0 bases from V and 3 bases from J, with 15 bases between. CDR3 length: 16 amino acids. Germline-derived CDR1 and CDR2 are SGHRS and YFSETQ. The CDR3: CASSLDGGGLDTEAFF. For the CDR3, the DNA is TGCGCCAGCAGCTTGGATGGTGGGGGCTTGGACACTGAAGCTTTCTTT.

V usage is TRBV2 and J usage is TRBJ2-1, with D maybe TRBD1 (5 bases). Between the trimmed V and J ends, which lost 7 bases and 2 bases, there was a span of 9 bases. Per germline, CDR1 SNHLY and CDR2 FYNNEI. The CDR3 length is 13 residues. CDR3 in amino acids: CASIQGTYNEQFF. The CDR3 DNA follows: TGTGCCAGCATTCAGGGAACCTACAATGAGCAGTTCTTC.

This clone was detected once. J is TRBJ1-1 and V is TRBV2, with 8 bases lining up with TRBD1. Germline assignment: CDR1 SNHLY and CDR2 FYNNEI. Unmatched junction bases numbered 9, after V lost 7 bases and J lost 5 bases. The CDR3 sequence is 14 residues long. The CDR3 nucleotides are TGTGCCAGCACTATGGACAGGGTAGGGACTGAAGCTTTCTTT. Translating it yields CASTMDRVGTEAFF. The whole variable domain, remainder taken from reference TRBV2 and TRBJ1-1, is EPEVTQTPSHQVTQMGQEVILRCVPISNHLYFYWYRQILGQKVEFLVSFYNNEISEKSEIFDDQFSVERPDGSNFTLKIRSTKLEDSAMYFCASTMDRVGTEAFFGQGTRLTVV.

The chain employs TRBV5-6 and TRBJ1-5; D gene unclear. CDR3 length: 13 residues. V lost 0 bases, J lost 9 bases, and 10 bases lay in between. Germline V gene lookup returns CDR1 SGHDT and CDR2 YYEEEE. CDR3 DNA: TGTGCCAGCAGCTTGGAGGATGCGGGGCCCCAGCATTTT. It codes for CASSLEDAGPQHF.

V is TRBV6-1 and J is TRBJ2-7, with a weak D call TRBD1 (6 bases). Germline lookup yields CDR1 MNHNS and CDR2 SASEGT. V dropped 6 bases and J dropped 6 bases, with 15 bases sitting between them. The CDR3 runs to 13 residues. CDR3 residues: CASRRNRVSEQYF. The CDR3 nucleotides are TGTGCCAGCAGACGAAACAGGGTGAGCGAGCAGTACTTC.

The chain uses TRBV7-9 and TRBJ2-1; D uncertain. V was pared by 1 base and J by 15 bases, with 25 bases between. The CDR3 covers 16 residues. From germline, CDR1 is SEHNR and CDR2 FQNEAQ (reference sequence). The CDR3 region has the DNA TGTGCCAGCAGCTTAGGCCCCTCCCTCCGACAAGGTCGGCGGTTCTTC. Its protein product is CASSLGPSLRQGRRFF.